The sequence of this T cell receptor (beta chain) was determined in a study of cytomegalovirus exposure and HLA in healthy donors. With regard to this clone: The antigen remains undetermined.

The repertoire was sequenced with immunoSEQ multiplex PCR; TCRdb's copy has only in-frame clones and lacks some. The sample includes over 85,000 clones, over 85% of them seen just once. Findings of the study overall: It was approximately 160 TCR beta chains that were listed as cytomegalovirus-associated. Reports indicated that the classifier achieved high specificity and sensitivity in diagnosing cytomegalovirus status.

In germline, CDR1 is SGHNT, CDR2 YYREEE (reference sequence). V lost 3 bases, J lost 5 bases, and 7 bases stayed unmatched. The CDR3 contains 14 residues. The rearrangement joins TRBV5-4 to TRBJ2-7; 8 bases map to TRBD1. Sequencing was performed on PBMCs. This receptor was identified in a woman between 18 and 29 years old in good health and CMV-seronegative. The CDR3 here is CASSSGQGSDEQYF. As DNA, the CDR3 is TGTGCCAGCAGCTCCGGACAGGGATCCGACGAGCAGTACTTC.